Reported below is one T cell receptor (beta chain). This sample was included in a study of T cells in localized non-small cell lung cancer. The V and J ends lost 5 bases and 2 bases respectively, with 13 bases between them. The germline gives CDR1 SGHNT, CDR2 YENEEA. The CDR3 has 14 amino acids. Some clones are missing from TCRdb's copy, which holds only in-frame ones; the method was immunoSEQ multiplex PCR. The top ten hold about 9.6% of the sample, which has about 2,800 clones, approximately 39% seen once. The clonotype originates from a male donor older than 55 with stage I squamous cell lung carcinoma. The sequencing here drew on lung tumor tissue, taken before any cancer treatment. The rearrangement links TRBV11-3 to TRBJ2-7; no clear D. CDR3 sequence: CASSPPRAPYEQYF. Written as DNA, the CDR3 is TGTGCCAGCAGCCCCCCCCGGGCCCCCTACGAGCAGTACTTC. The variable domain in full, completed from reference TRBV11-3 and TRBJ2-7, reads EAGVVQSPRYKIIEKKQPVAFWCNPISGHNTLYWYLQNLGQGPELLIRYENEEAVDDSQLPKDRFSAERLKGVDSTLKIQPAELGDSAVYLCASSPPRAPYEQYFGPGTRLTVT.